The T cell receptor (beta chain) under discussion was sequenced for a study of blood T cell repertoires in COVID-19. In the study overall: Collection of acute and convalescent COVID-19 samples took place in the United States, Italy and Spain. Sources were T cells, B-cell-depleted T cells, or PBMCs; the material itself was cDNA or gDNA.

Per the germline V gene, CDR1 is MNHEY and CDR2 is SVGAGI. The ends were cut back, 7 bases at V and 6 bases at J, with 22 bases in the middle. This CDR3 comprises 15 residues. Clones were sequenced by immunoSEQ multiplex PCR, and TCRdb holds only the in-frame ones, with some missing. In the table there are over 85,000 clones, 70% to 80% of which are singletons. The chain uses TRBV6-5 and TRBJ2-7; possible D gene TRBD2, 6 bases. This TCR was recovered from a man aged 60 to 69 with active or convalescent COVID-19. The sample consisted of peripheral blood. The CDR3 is CASTPGEATWSEQYF. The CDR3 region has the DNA TGTGCCAGCACTCCGGGGGAGGCAACCTGGAGCGAGCAGTACTTC.